A selection of T cell receptor beta chains follows, all from one sample in a study of cytomegalovirus exposure and HLA in healthy donors. The assay was immunoSEQ multiplex PCR, and TCRdb's table has in-frame clones only and misses some. This sample's table has approximately 150,000 clones. The sequencing input was PBMCs. Source of these receptors: a woman between 50 and 59 years old in good health and CMV-seronegative. The CDR3 runs from the conserved cysteine through the conserved F or W. The D gene is left open where the match is weak.

TRBV27	TRBD2	TRBJ2-2	CASSSTLAGVTGELFF	TGTGCCAGCAGTTCAACTCTAGCGGGAGTCACCGGGGAGCTGTTTTTT
TRBV4-2	-	TRBJ2-7	CASSQLHRRVSSYEQYF	TGTGCCAGCAGCCAGTTGCATAGGAGGGTGAGCTCCTACGAGCAGTACTTC
TRBV18	TRBD2	TRBJ2-1	CASSPALAGINEQFF	TGTGCCAGCTCACCGGCTCTAGCGGGTATCAATGAGCAGTTCTTC
TRBV4-3	-	TRBJ2-7	CASSQEARGSEQYF	TGCGCCAGCAGCCAAGAGGCTAGAGGGAGCGAGCAGTACTTC
TRBV6-5	TRBD1	TRBJ1-3	CASTADRDPGNTIYF	TGTGCCAGCACCGCCGACAGGGACCCTGGAAACACCATATATTTT
TRBV18	-	TRBJ2-5	CASSPERTRGTQYF	TGTGCCAGCTCACCGGAACGAACTCGCGGGACCCAGTACTTC
TRBV5-1	-	TRBJ1-2	CASSLEATPGGYTF	TGCGCCAGCAGCTTGGAGGCGACCCCGGGGGGCTACACCTTC
TRBV7-2	TRBD2	TRBJ2-1	CASSWTSGTLLSSYNEQFF	TGTGCCAGCAGCTGGACTAGCGGGACCCTCCTTAGCTCCTACAATGAGCAGTTCTTC
TRBV6-1	-	TRBJ2-7	CASRSRAGAYEQYF	TGTGCCAGCAGATCTAGAGCGGGCGCCTACGAGCAGTACTTC
TRBV5-1	TRBD2	TRBJ2-1	CASSLGTSGNNEQFF	TGCGCCAGCAGCTTAGGGACTAGCGGGAACAATGAGCAGTTCTTC
TRBV7-2	-	TRBJ2-1	CASSLIQYNEQFF	TGTGCCAGCAGCTTAATACAGTACAATGAGCAGTTCTTC
TRBV19	-	TRBJ2-1	CASSIVWSGSPSYNEQFF	TGTGCCAGTAGTATAGTGTGGAGCGGGTCCCCCTCCTACAATGAGCAGTTCTTC
TRBV5-6	TRBD1	TRBJ1-2	CASSLGDSIYGYTF	TGTGCCAGCAGCTTGGGGGACAGCATCTATGGCTACACCTTC
TRBV9	-	TRBJ2-7	CASSVGSGWEPYEQYF	TGTGCCAGCAGCGTAGGATCGGGGTGGGAACCTTACGAGCAGTACTTC
TRBV13	TRBD1	TRBJ2-5	CASSLGGQGTYQETQYF	TGTGCCAGCAGCTTAGGGGGACAGGGGACCTACCAAGAGACCCAGTACTTC
TRBV15	-	TRBJ2-5	CATSRDRLYF	TGTGCCACCAGCAGAGATCGGTTATACTTC
TRBV7-3	TRBD2	TRBJ2-1	CASSLSGGANEQFF	TGTGCCAGCAGCTTAAGCGGGGGGGCGAATGAGCAGTTCTTC
TRBV7-9	TRBD1	TRBJ1-2	CASSDRDYGYTF	TGTGCCAGCAGCGACAGGGACTATGGCTACACCTTC
TRBV11-3	-	TRBJ2-3	CASSLSGQRDTQYF	TGTGCCAGCAGCTTAAGCGGCCAGCGAGATACGCAGTATTTT
TRBV11-3	-	TRBJ1-1	CASSLGGATEAFF	TGTGCCAGCAGCTTGGGGGGGGCCACTGAAGCTTTCTTT
TRBV7-4	-	TRBJ1-2	CASSFPPRVSNYGYTF	TGTGCCAGCAGCTTTCCCCCCAGGGTAAGTAACTATGGCTACACCTTC
TRBV6-6	-	TRBJ2-5	CASSYLTEEETQYF	TGTGCCAGCAGTTACCTTACGGAGGAGGAGACCCAGTACTTC
TRBV27	-	TRBJ2-1	CASSWRRYNEQFF	TGTGCCAGCAGTTGGAGACGGTACAATGAGCAGTTCTTC
TRBV18	-	TRBJ2-1	CASSGVGGSSYNEQFF	TGTGCCAGCTCAGGAGTTGGGGGGAGCTCCTACAATGAGCAGTTCTTC
TRBV4-2	TRBD2	TRBJ2-3	CASSQSGGTDTQYF	TGTGCCAGCAGCCAGAGCGGGGGAACAGATACGCAGTATTTT
TRBV27	TRBD1	TRBJ1-6	CASSETGGWNSPLHF	TGTGCCAGCAGTGAGACAGGGGGCTGGAATTCACCCCTCCACTTT
TRBV28	-	TRBJ2-1	CASKPQSPYDNEQFF	TGTGCCAGCAAACCACAGAGCCCCTACGACAATGAGCAGTTCTTC
TRBV27	TRBD1	TRBJ1-1	CASRSGGWVTEAFF	TGTGCCAGCAGATCAGGGGGATGGGTCACTGAAGCTTTCTTT
TRBV11-3	-	TRBJ2-2	CASSTSEGRTGELFF	TGTGCCAGCAGTACATCTGAGGGGAGGACCGGGGAGCTGTTTTTT
TRBV5-1	TRBD1	TRBJ1-4	CASSLDTGGGKLFF	TGCGCCAGCAGCTTGGATACAGGGGGCGGAAAACTGTTTTTT
TRBV9	-	TRBJ2-1	CASSVSGEQFF	TGTGCCAGCAGCGTGTCGGGTGAGCAGTTCTTC
TRBV27	TRBD2	TRBJ2-2	CASSGLAGTGELFF	TGTGCCAGCAGTGGACTAGCGGGCACCGGGGAGCTGTTTTTT
TRBV5-5	TRBD2	TRBJ2-3	CASSSYRTSGSRSDTQYF	TGTGCCAGCAGCTCGTACCGCACTAGCGGGAGTAGATCAGATACGCAGTATTTT
TRBV5-6	TRBD2	TRBJ2-3	CASSPGLAYLSTDTQYF	TGTGCCAGCAGTCCGGGACTAGCTTACCTCAGCACAGATACGCAGTATTTT
TRBV15	-	TRBJ1-1	CATSGQLANTEAFF	TGTGCCACCAGCGGGCAGTTGGCTAACACTGAAGCTTTCTTT
TRBV5-1	-	TRBJ2-3	CASSPQGGSTNTQYF	TGCGCCAGCAGCCCCCAGGGGGGCAGCACAAATACGCAGTATTTT
TRBV7-2	-	TRBJ2-1	CASSLSGPARYNEQFF	TGTGCCAGCAGCTTAAGCGGACCGGCAAGGTACAATGAGCAGTTCTTC
TRBV2	-	TRBJ2-5	CASSENSQETQYF	TGTGCCAGCAGTGAAAACAGCCAAGAGACCCAGTACTTC
TRBV12-5	-	TRBJ1-4	CASVNRESNEKLFF	TGTGCTAGTGTCAACAGGGAATCTAATGAAAAACTGTTTTTT
TRBV30	-	TRBJ1-2	CAWRQDLINYGYTF	TGTGCCTGGAGACAGGACCTAATAAACTATGGCTACACCTTC
TRBV28	-	TRBJ2-3	CASSPPQEGTDTQYF	TGTGCCAGCAGTCCGCCACAGGAGGGGACAGATACGCAGTATTTT
TRBV4-2	-	TRBJ2-7	CASRPAGTTYEQYF	TGTGCCAGCAGACCAGCTGGGACAACCTACGAGCAGTACTTC